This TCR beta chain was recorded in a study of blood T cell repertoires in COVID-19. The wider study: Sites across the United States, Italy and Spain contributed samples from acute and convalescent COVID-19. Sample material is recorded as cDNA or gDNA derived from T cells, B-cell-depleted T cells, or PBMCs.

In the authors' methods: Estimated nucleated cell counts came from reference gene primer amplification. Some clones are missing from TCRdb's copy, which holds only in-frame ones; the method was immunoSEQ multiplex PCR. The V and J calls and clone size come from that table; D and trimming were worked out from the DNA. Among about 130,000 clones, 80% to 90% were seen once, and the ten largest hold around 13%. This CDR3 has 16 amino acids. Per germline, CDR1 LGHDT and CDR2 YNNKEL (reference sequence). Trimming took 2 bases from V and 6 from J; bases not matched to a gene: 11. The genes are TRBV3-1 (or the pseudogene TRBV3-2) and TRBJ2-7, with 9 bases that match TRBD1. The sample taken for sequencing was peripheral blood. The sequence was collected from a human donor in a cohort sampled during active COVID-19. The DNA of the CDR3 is TGTGCCAGCAGCCAACTACCGGGACAGGGCACAACCGAGCAGTACTTC. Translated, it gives CASSQLPGQGTTEQYF.